In this sample, the clone carrying this TCR beta chain turned up once. Original processing methods: Amplification from reference gene primers served as the basis for estimated nucleated cell counts. Measured with immunoSEQ multiplex PCR; TCRdb has only the in-frame clones, and not every one. V and J calls and clone size are those listed in that table; D and trimming were worked out from the DNA. The table includes about 100,000 clones, 89% detected once. This record comes from a study of blood T cell repertoires in COVID-19. Study-level information: Acute and convalescent COVID-19 samples came from the United States, Italy and Spain. Sources were T cells, B-cell-depleted T cells, or PBMCs; the material itself was cDNA or gDNA.

The length of the CDR3 is 13 residues. Trimming pared 0 bases from V and 9 bases from J, leaving 12 bases between. Germline CDR1 is SGDLS and CDR2 is YYNGEE. This receptor was identified in a man aged 40-55 years with active or convalescent COVID-19. Input material: peripheral blood. The rearrangement joins TRBV9 to TRBJ1-1, with D possibly being TRBD1 (5 bases). Here the CDR3 DNA reads TGTGCCAGCAGCGTAGCGGGGGGAAGGCAAGCTTTCTTT. Encoded protein: CASSVAGGRQAFF.